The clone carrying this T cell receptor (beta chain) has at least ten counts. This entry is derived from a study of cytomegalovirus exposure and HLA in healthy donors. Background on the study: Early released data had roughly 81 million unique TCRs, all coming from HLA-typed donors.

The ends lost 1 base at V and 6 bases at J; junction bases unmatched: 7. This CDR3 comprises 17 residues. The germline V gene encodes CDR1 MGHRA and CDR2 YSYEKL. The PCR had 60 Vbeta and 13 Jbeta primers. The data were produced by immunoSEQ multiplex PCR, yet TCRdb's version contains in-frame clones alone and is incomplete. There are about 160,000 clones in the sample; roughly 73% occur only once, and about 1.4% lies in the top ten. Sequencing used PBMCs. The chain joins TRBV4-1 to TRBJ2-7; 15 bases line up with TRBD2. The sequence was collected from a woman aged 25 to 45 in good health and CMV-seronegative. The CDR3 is CASSQVDMGLAGGEQYF. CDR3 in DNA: TGCGCCAGCAGCCAAGTAGACATGGGACTAGCGGGGGGCGAGCAGTACTTC.